The rows below give T cell receptor beta chains drawn from one sample of a study of brain metastases from non-small cell lung cancer. Data came from immunoSEQ multiplex PCR; TCRdb stores just in-frame clones and leaves some out. The sample includes some 4,900 clones, about 83% of them seen just once. Sequencing input: primary lung tumor tissue. The receptor set was obtained from a donor at least 40 years old with non-small cell lung cancer. Each CDR3 is given without its conserved first and last residue. Rows may omit the clone size; those that give it use once, few, many or a size class.

V: TRBV18
size: .
CDR3: ASSPSNQGAASGT

V: TRBV4-1
size: .
CDR3: ASSLGDGYEQY

V: TRBV19
size: few
CDR3: ASSILSGAKNTEAF

V: TRBV5-1
size: .
CDR3: ASTYRGDTEAF

V: TRBV18
size: .
CDR3: ASSEGVYGYT

V: TRBV5-4
size: .
CDR3: ASSRSGGAHYEQY

V: TRBV19
size: few
CDR3: ASSMRGAKNIQY

V: TRBV7-2
size: .
CDR3: ASSSQGRTEAF

V: TRBV24-1
size: .
CDR3: ATSDLSGNTGELF

V: TRBV4-1
size: .
CDR3: ASSQNRPGLDRETQY

V: TRBV10-3
size: .
CDR3: AISQQQGQGQPQH

V: TRBV6-2/TRBV6-3
size: .
CDR3: ASSYSRGGWANVLT

V: TRBV2
size: .
CDR3: ASSEVGGFYGYT

V: TRBV5-1
size: .
CDR3: ASSPGRGTDTQY

V: TRBV3-1/TRBV3-2
size: .
CDR3: ASSLSRGSGNTIY

V: TRBV9
size: .
CDR3: ASSTQGGPNEKLF

V: TRBV5-1
size: .
CDR3: ASSRQGITDTQY

V: TRBV12-3/TRBV12-4
size: .
CDR3: ASLRQGNQPQH

V: TRBV5-8
size: few
CDR3: ASSPGRQVWQPQH

V: TRBV7-8
size: .
CDR3: ASSLALSQETQY

V: TRBV19
size: .
CDR3: ASRTNLGDTEAF

V: TRBV3-1/TRBV3-2
size: .
CDR3: ASSQPDYGYT

V: TRBV5-1
size: .
CDR3: ASRLSSGTDTQY

V: TRBV27
size: .
CDR3: ASSFDGLSEAF

V: TRBV2
size: .
CDR3: ASSETGLAGSGGIQY

V: TRBV21-1
size: .
CDR3: ASSKSSPETDTQY

V: TRBV5-4
size: .
CDR3: ASSITDTDTQY

V: TRBV5-1
size: .
CDR3: ASSFQGEGETQY

V: TRBV6-5
size: once
CDR3: ASSYSGPLEGETQY

V: TRBV20-1
size: .
CDR3: SASLARGGWETQY

V: TRBV6-5
size: .
CDR3: ASSSWETGRTGELF

V: TRBV6-6
size: .
CDR3: ATTSRRNTEAF

V: TRBV9
size: large
CDR3: ASNPTGANNYGYT

V: TRBV6-5
size: .
CDR3: ASSYRRGGADTQY

V: TRBV6-2/TRBV6-3
size: .
CDR3: ASSSRRPSGNTIY

V: TRBV7-2
size: .
CDR3: ASSSRTGGNTIY

V: TRBV28
size: .
CDR3: ASSLSGVTGELF

V: TRBV2
size: once
CDR3: ASIGTQRGLGIEQF

V: TRBV4-3
size: .
CDR3: ASSQEYGQVNQPQH

V: TRBV7-9
size: .
CDR3: ASSSFGGTYNSPLH

V: TRBV2
size: once
CDR3: ASSGRTSGGLIKQF

V: TRBV5-1
size: .
CDR3: ASTWTSSTDTQY

V: TRBV6-5
size: .
CDR3: ASRIVPWGDSPLH

V: TRBV4-2
size: .
CDR3: ASSQANEETQY

V: TRBV5-4
size: .
CDR3: ASSLSRGTEAF